This entry lists 14 T cell receptor beta chains sequenced from one sample in a study of regulatory T cells in long-lasting Graves disease. The time point is: persistent/refractory GD, antithyroid drugs over 5 years with positive TRAb. Researchers made the TCR library from RNA that was extracted from PBMCs. Construction of the TCR beta libraries employed iRepertoire HTBI primers in conjunction with Arm-PCR of CDR3 regions. Using its own MiXCR run on the multiplex PCR reads, TCRdb lists one record per CDR3 protein. This table holds some 430,000 distinct CDR3 sequences, approximately 21% found once. This sample comprised peripheral blood mononuclear cells (PBMCs), obtained when the disease was refractory, from a patient treated with antithyroid drugs. The receptor set was obtained from a female donor with Graves disease.

This clonotype was seen at least ten times. The V call is TRBV28, the J call TRBJ1-1; the match to TRBD1 covers 7 bases. Germline loops: CDR1 MDHEN, CDR2 SYDVKM. The CDR3 is 14 residues long. The V segment lost 6 bases and the J segment 6 bases; nucleotides outside the gene matches: 10. The CDR3 DNA sequence: TGTGCCAGCAGCTCTAGGACAGGAGCCCCTGAAGCTTTCTTT. This translates into CASSSRTGAPEAFF.

CDR3 DNA: TGTGCCAGCAGGCAACTAGCGTTTGGGCACAATGAGCAGTTCTTC. Protein: CASRQLAFGHNEQFF. V gene TRBV28 combines with J gene TRBJ2-1; 7 nucleotides match TRBD2. From germline, CDR1 is MDHEN and CDR2 SYDVKM. The CDR3 length is 15 residues. V lost 6 bases, J lost 5 bases, and 10 bases stayed unmatched.

This clonotype was recorded at least ten times. The chain couples TRBV7-9 to TRBJ2-7, with 9 positions matching TRBD2. CDR1 is SEHNR, CDR2 FQNEAQ, per germline (reference sequence). The CDR3 is 15 amino acids. V was clipped by 5 bases and J by 2 bases; unmatched bases: 7. CDR3 loop: CASSSLAGGPYEQYF. CDR3 DNA sequence: TGTGCCAGCAGCAGTCTGGCGGGAGGGCCCTACGAGCAGTACTTC.

This clonotype came up a few times. Just one base apart from a much larger clone, this may be a read error. The CDR3 here is CASSLGTDTSSNEKLFF. As DNA, the CDR3 is TGTGCCAGCAGTTTAGGGACAGACACCTCCTCTAATGAAAAACTGTTTTTT. The rearrangement joins TRBV28 to TRBJ1-4; 7 bases match TRBD1. With 2 bases clipped from V and 3 bases from J, the junction kept 9 bases outside the gene matches. The CDR3 length is 17 residues. The germline V gene has CDR1 MDHEN and CDR2 SYDVKM.

V gene TRBV3-1 combines with J gene TRBJ2-2, with 7 nucleotides matching TRBD1. The J segment lost 4 bases and the V segment lost 4 bases, leaving 9 bases of the junction unmatched. The CDR3 runs to 16 residues. In germline, CDR1 is LGHDT, CDR2 YNNKEL (reference sequence). Here the CDR3 reads CASSRTTGIFTGELFF. CDR3 coding DNA: TGTGCCAGCAGCCGAACGACAGGGATTTTCACCGGGGAGCTGTTTTTT.

The chain employs TRBV7-3 and TRBJ2-2; no firm D call. Looked up from germline, CDR1 is SGHTA and CDR2 is FQGTGA. The CDR3 covers 15 residues. Trimming cost V 5 bases and J 2 bases, with 12 bases left between them. CDR3 amino acids: CASSPDLVNTGELFF. CDR3 sequence (DNA): TGTGCCAGCAGCCCGGACCTCGTCAACACCGGGGAGCTGTTTTTT.

Comment on this clonotype: Just one base apart from a much larger clone, this may be a read error. The J gene is TRBJ2-2, the V gene TRBV6-2 or TRBV6-3; D unclear. The CDR3 length is 14 residues. V lost 2 bases to trimming and J lost 3 bases, with 7 bases between them. Germline loops: CDR1 MNHEY, CDR2 SVGEGT. CDR3 sequence reads: CASSYSTHTGELFF. In DNA form, the CDR3 reads TGTGCCAGCAGTTACAGTACCCACACCGGGGAGCTGTTTTTT.

This clonotype has a count of ten or more. The chain has TRBV10-3 and TRBJ1-6, with D perhaps TRBD1 (5 bases). The CDR3 extends over 14 amino acids. Germline assignment: CDR1 ENHRY and CDR2 SYGVKD. Trimming pared 3 bases from V and 6 bases from J, leaving 9 bases between. CDR3 nucleotides: TGTGCCATCAGTGAAGACAGATCTAATTCACCCCTCCACTTT. As protein: CAISEDRSNSPLHF.

V usage is TRBV9 and J usage is TRBJ1-1, with D perhaps TRBD1 (5 bases). Germline-derived CDR1 and CDR2 are SGDLS and YYNGEE. V lost 1 base and J 1 base, leaving 17 bases between the germline ends. The CDR3 has 17 residues. The CDR3 DNA sequence: TGTGCCAGCAGCGTAAAAGGGGCCCATCCATCGAACACTGAAGCTTTCTTT. It encodes CASSVKGAHPSNTEAFF.

The table lists this clonotype with many counts. The chain recombines TRBV11-2 with TRBJ1-1, with 7 bases that match TRBD1. CDR1 and CDR2 from the germline V gene are SGHAT and FQNNGV. The CDR3 consists of 14 residues. With V trimmed by 3 bases and J by 6 bases, 7 bases remained unmatched. The CDR3 sequence: CASSLDRSIPEAFF. The CDR3 coding sequence is TGTGCCAGCAGCTTGGACAGGTCGATACCTGAAGCTTTCTTT.

This clonotype has more than one count but fewer than ten. The V gene is TRBV10-3, the J gene TRBJ1-4; unclear D gene. Trimming removed 3 bases from V and 4 bases from J, with 3 bases in between. The CDR3 totals 12 residues. The V gene's germline CDR1 is ENHRY and CDR2 SYGVKD. Here the CDR3 reads CAISEVNEKLFF. The CDR3 DNA is TGTGCCATCAGTGAAGTTAATGAAAAACTGTTTTTT.

This rearrangement joins TRBV7-2 to TRBJ1-1; 8 nucleotides agree with TRBD1. CDR3 length: 16 amino acids. V was pared by 7 bases and J by 5 bases, with 15 bases of the junction left unmatched. Looked up from germline, CDR1 is SGHTA and CDR2 is FQGNSA. The CDR3 nucleotides are TGTGCCAGCATCATGGCAGGGGGCGTGGTGGGGACTGAAGCTTTCTTT. The encoded protein is CASIMAGGVVGTEAFF.

This clonotype was detected ten times or more. V gene TRBV7-8 combines with J gene TRBJ1-4, with unresolved D. CDR1 is SGHVS and CDR2 is FQNEAQ in the germline V gene. Trimming removed 3 bases at V and 4 bases at J, with 15 bases between. CDR3 length equals 16 residues. The chain's CDR3 is CASSFGRFGINEKLFF. The DNA of the CDR3 is TGTGCCAGCAGCTTCGGCAGATTCGGCATTAATGAAAAACTGTTTTTT.

This clonotype appeared many times. The genes are TRBV6-1 and TRBJ1-2; TRBD1 matches 7 bases. CDR3 size: 12 residues. The germline V gene has CDR1 MNHNS and CDR2 SASEGT. V shed 7 bases, J shed 5 bases, and the junction held 4 bases outside the gene matches. CDR3: CASITGVYGYTF. The CDR3 bases are TGTGCCAGCATCACAGGGGTTTATGGCTACACCTTC.